These 31 T cell receptor beta chains came from one sample sequenced in a study of T cells in Graves' hyperthyroidism and ophthalmopathy. Amplification of TCR beta CDR3 regions used RNA as the template. Using the HTBI primer set, a first-round RT-PCR was run on the TCR CDR3. One entry per CDR3 protein, called by TCRdb with MiXCR from the multiplex PCR reads. This table has approximately 600,000 distinct CDR3 sequences, roughly 16% appearing once. The specimen sequenced was blood. Receptor source: a woman aged 25 to 39 with Graves' hyperthyroidism.

V gene TRBV19 combines with J gene TRBJ2-7, with a weak D call TRBD1 (6 bases). The CDR3 has 14 amino acids. V lost 3 bases, J lost 0 bases, and 9 bases lay in between. The germline V gene has CDR1 LNHDA and CDR2 SQIVND (reference sequence). The CDR3: CASSMTGFSYEQYF. The DNA of the CDR3 is TGTGCCAGTAGTATGACAGGATTCTCCTACGAGCAGTACTTC.

This clonotype was observed many times. CDR3 coding DNA: TGTGCCAGCAGCTTGGAGGGGGGCTCCTACAATGAGCAGTTCTTC. Translation gives CASSLEGGSYNEQFF. This chain links TRBV5-5 with TRBJ2-1; the D call may be TRBD1 or TRBD2 (6 bases each). The CDR3 length is 15 residues. V was cut by 0 bases and J by 0 bases, with 7 bases left in between. The V gene's germline CDR1 is SGHKS and CDR2 YYEKEE (reference sequence).

This clonotype was recorded a few times. The chain is built from TRBV7-3 and TRBJ2-7; 7 bases agree with TRBD1. Germline V CDR1 and CDR2: SGHTA, FQGTGA. Trimming at V came to 5 bases and at J to 1 base, leaving 8 bases not matched to a gene. The CDR3 runs to 15 residues. Here the CDR3 DNA reads TGTGCCAGCAGCCCACTAGGGGGCGGATCCTACGAGCAGTACTTC. It is translated as CASSPLGGGSYEQYF.

This clonotype was found a few times. The chain employs TRBV7-2 and TRBJ2-7, with 14 nucleotides matching TRBD2. Germline values: CDR1 SGHTA, CDR2 FQGNSA. CDR3 size: 17 residues. The V and J ends lost 5 bases and 6 bases, in that order; junction bases with no gene match: 12. The CDR3 spells CASSLQGLAGAGSEQYF. In DNA, the CDR3 is TGTGCCAGCAGCCTCCAGGGACTAGCGGGAGCGGGTAGCGAGCAGTACTTC.

This clonotype was observed at least ten times. The chain employs TRBV18 and TRBJ2-7; D is ambiguous. The CDR3 runs to 14 residues. Germline V lookup: CDR1 KGHSH, CDR2 LQKENI. V gave up 0 bases and J gave up 2 bases, with 8 bases separating them. The CDR3 is CASSPPSLPYEQYF. DNA of the CDR3: TGTGCCAGCTCACCACCGTCACTCCCCTACGAGCAGTACTTC.

This clonotype was seen many times. This chain links TRBV27 with TRBJ2-5, with D possibly matching TRBD2 (5 bases). Trimming stripped 0 bases from V and 4 bases from J, with 6 bases between. The germline gives CDR1 MNHEY, CDR2 SMNVEV (reference sequence). The CDR3 loop spans 13 amino acids. In DNA form, the CDR3 reads TGTGCCAGCAGTTTATCCGCGGGAGAGACCCAGTACTTC. As protein: CASSLSAGETQYF.

On this clonotype: This may be a read error: a much more frequent sequence differs by one nucleotide. This CDR3 fails to terminate in the conserved phenylalanine or tryptophan, so it likely reflects a read error. The chain carries TRBV28 and TRBJ1-5; D call uncertain. V was pared by 2 bases and J by 7 bases, with 12 bases between. Germline CDR1 MDHEN, CDR2 SYDVKM. CDR3 size: 14 residues. CDR3 in DNA: TGTGCCAGCAGTTTACAGGTTTGGCAACAGCCCCAGCATCTT. Translated, it gives CASSLQVWQQPQHL.

This clonotype has ten or more counts. V is TRBV28 and J is TRBJ1-4; D unresolved. Germline V gene data show CDR1 as MDHEN and CDR2 as SYDVKM. V was cut by 2 bases and J by 5 bases, with 12 bases left in between. The CDR3 runs 15 residues. As DNA, the CDR3 is TGTGCCAGCAGTTTAAGTGCCATCGGGAATGAAAAACTGTTTTTT. It codes for CASSLSAIGNEKLFF.

This clonotype came up many times. The CDR3 loop reads CASSSDRGEYNEQFF. The CDR3 DNA follows: TGTGCCAGCAGCTCGGACAGGGGGGAGTACAATGAGCAGTTCTTC. The rearrangement uses TRBV7-2 and TRBJ2-1; 10 bases fit TRBD1. J was trimmed by 4 bases and V by 4 bases; bases with no gene match: 4. This CDR3 spans 15 amino acids. The germline CDR1 and CDR2 sequences are SGHTA and FQGNSA.

This clonotype showed up many times. This rearrangement joins TRBV12-3 or TRBV12-4 to TRBJ2-7; 14 nucleotides agree with TRBD2. The junction had 7 bases not matched to a gene; V was cut back by 5 bases and J by 4 bases. The length of the CDR3 is 16 residues. CDR3 loop: CASSGGLAGGGYEQYF. CDR3 DNA sequence: TGTGCCAGCAGTGGAGGACTAGCGGGAGGCGGGTACGAGCAGTACTTC.

This chain links TRBV4-3 with TRBJ2-2; tentative D call: TRBD2 (6 bases). Germline values: CDR1 LGHNA, CDR2 YSLEER. CDR3 length equals 17 residues. The V and J ends lost 1 base and 4 bases respectively, with 16 bases between them. The CDR3 sequence is CASSQVVSRELTGELFF. The CDR3 nucleotides are TGCGCCAGCAGCCAAGTGGTTAGTCGGGAGCTCACCGGGGAGCTGTTTTTT.

The CDR3 spells CSAREKTLGGPSSYEQYF. The CDR3 DNA reads as TGCAGTGCTAGAGAGAAAACGTTGGGGGGGCCAAGCTCCTACGAGCAGTACTTC. V gene TRBV20-1 combines with J gene TRBJ2-7; tentative D call: TRBD2 (7 bases). Between the trimmed V and J ends, which lost 0 bases and 0 bases, there was a span of 21 bases. The length of the CDR3 is 18 residues. Germline V lookup: CDR1 DFQATT, CDR2 SNEGSKA (reference sequence).

This clonotype turned up a few times. V is TRBV6-1 and J is TRBJ1-2; 12 bases match TRBD1. There are 16 residues in the CDR3. Germline trimming cut 6 bases from V and 8 bases from J; bases unmatched to any gene: 13. The germline V gene has CDR1 MNHNS and CDR2 SASEGT. CDR3 bases: TGTGCCAGCAGCGCGCCGGGACAGGGGGCAGGAATAGGCTACACCTTC. Its protein is CASSAPGQGAGIGYTF.

In its sample, this clonotype was seen a few times. V is TRBV28 and J is TRBJ2-7; TRBD2 matches at 10 bases. V gave up 9 bases and J gave up 5 bases; unmatched junction bases: 7. Germline-derived CDR1 and CDR2 are MDHEN and SYDVKM. The CDR3 runs 13 residues. This chain's CDR3 is CASLAGDFHEQYF. The DNA for the CDR3 is TGTGCCAGTCTAGCGGGAGACTTCCACGAGCAGTACTTC.

The table lists this clonotype with many counts. The V and J genes are TRBV2 and TRBJ2-5, with D unresolved. CDR3 length equals 11 residues. V was trimmed by 8 bases and J by 1 base, leaving 5 bases between them. CDR1 is SNHLY and CDR2 is FYNNEI in the germline V gene. The CDR3 DNA is TGTGCCAGCGGGCCCCAAGAGACCCAGTACTTC. It yields the protein CASGPQETQYF.

The table lists this clonotype with many counts. The chain is built from TRBV9 and TRBJ1-5; no clear D. The CDR3 consists of 13 residues. The V gene's germline CDR1 is SGDLS and CDR2 YYNGEE. Deletions cut 0 bases from V and 7 bases from J, with 8 bases between. CDR3 sequence reads: CASSVGSGQPQHF. The DNA for the CDR3 is TGTGCCAGCAGCGTAGGTAGTGGGCAGCCCCAGCATTTT. The whole variable domain, filled in from reference TRBV9 and TRBJ1-5, reads DSGVTQTPKHLITATGQRVTLRCSPRSGDLSVYWYQQSLDQGLQFLIQYYNGEERAKGNILERFSAQQFPDLHSELNLSSLELGDSALYFCASSVGSGQPQHFGDGTRLSIL.

The chain employs TRBV7-9 and TRBJ2-1; 11 bases map to TRBD2. The CDR3 covers 17 residues. Looked up from germline, CDR1 is SEHNR and CDR2 is FQNEAQ (reference sequence). Germline trimming cut 3 bases from V and 2 bases from J; bases unmatched to any gene: 6. The CDR3 bases are TGTGCCAGCAGCTTCCGACAACTAGCGGGAGCCTACAATGAGCAGTTCTTC. Translated, it gives CASSFRQLAGAYNEQFF. Full variable domain (missing parts from reference TRBV7-9 and TRBJ2-1): DTGVSQNPRHKITKRGQNVTFRCDPISEHNRLYWYRQTLGQGPEFLTYFQNEAQLEKSRLLSDRFSAERPKGSFSTLEIQRTEQGDSAMYLCASSFRQLAGAYNEQFFGPGTRLTVL.

In its sample, this clonotype was seen many times. The CDR3 DNA is TGTGCCAGCAGCTTATTCTTCTCACCCCTCCACTTT. Protein product: CASSLFFSPLHF. The chain couples TRBV11-3 to TRBJ1-6; D is ambiguous. CDR1 is SGHNT, CDR2 YENEEA, per germline. The length of the CDR3 is 12 residues. V gave up 2 bases and J gave up 10 bases, with 6 bases separating them.

This clonotype was observed a handful of times. The chain has TRBV19 and TRBJ1-1; D is unclear. Looked up from germline, CDR1 is LNHDA and CDR2 is SQIVND (reference sequence). This CDR3 contains 13 residues. Trimming left V 6 bases short and J 3 bases short, with 11 bases between. The CDR3 reads CASRIEEYTEAFF. The DNA for the CDR3 is TGTGCCAGTAGAATCGAGGAGTACACTGAAGCTTTCTTT.

The rearrangement links TRBV20-1 to TRBJ1-6; the D gene is possibly TRBD1 (5 bases). V was trimmed by 3 bases and J by 5 bases, leaving 11 bases between them. CDR3 size: 14 residues. Per germline, CDR1 DFQATT and CDR2 SNEGSKA (reference sequence). CDR3 sequence reads: CSASGAEDNSPLHF. CDR3 in DNA: TGCAGTGCTAGTGGGGCGGAAGATAATTCACCCCTCCACTTT.

The V and J genes are TRBV11-3 and TRBJ2-2, with 15 bases identical to TRBD2. This CDR3 spans 16 amino acids. V was clipped by 5 bases and J by 6 bases; unmatched bases: 4. Germline values: CDR1 SGHNT, CDR2 YENEEA. CDR3 loop: CASSRRTSGRAGELFF. Written as DNA, the CDR3 is TGTGCCAGCAGCCGAAGGACTAGCGGGAGGGCCGGGGAGCTGTTTTTT.

This clonotype was found a few times. The chain is built from TRBV30 and TRBJ2-4, with D maybe TRBD2 (6 bases). Germline values: CDR1 GTSNPN, CDR2 SVGIG (reference sequence). There are 14 residues in the CDR3. The V end was cut by 3 bases, the J end by 0 bases, with 9 bases between. CDR3 in DNA: TGTGCCTGGAGCCACGGGGGAGCCAAAAACATTCAGTACTTC. As protein: CAWSHGGAKNIQYF.

Many counts were recorded for this clonotype. V and J are TRBV6-1 and TRBJ1-4; no reliable D call. Trimming cost V 3 bases and J 1 base, with 9 bases left between them. The V gene's germline CDR1 is MNHNS and CDR2 SASEGT. The CDR3 contains 15 residues. CDR3 loop: CASSDFLGTNEKLFF. The CDR3 DNA follows: TGTGCCAGCAGTGATTTCTTGGGAACTAATGAAAAACTGTTTTTT.

This CDR3 is CASSPPSKDTQYF. The CDR3 DNA sequence: TGTGCCAGCTCACCACCGTCTAAAGATACGCAGTATTTT. The chain combines TRBV18 with TRBJ2-3; no clear D. CDR1 is KGHSH, CDR2 LQKENI, per germline. V dropped 0 bases and J dropped 5 bases, with 6 bases sitting between them. CDR3 length: 13 residues.

V gene TRBV4-1 combines with J gene TRBJ1-1; the D gene is possibly TRBD1 (6 bases). This CDR3 has 18 residues. V was shortened by 5 bases and J by 2 bases, with 24 bases between the two germline ends. Germline CDR1 reads MGHRA; CDR2 reads YSYEKL. DNA of the CDR3: TGCGCCAGCAGCGGAAACCCGTCCGGGACACTTTTTAACACTGAAGCTTTCTTT. Translation gives CASSGNPSGTLFNTEAFF.

This clonotype was counted only a few times. The chain links TRBV5-1 to TRBJ1-3, with D hard to call. V lost 3 bases, J lost 0 bases, and 10 bases lay in between. Germline loops: CDR1 SGHRS, CDR2 YFSETQ. The CDR3 consists of 15 residues. DNA of the CDR3: TGCGCCAGCAGCTCTGGCAGTGGCTCTGGAAACACCATATATTTT. Translated: CASSSGSGSGNTIYF.

This clonotype has at least ten counts. This chain uses TRBV28 with TRBJ1-1, with 9 positions matching TRBD1. The J segment lost 11 bases and the V segment lost 6 bases, leaving 7 bases of the junction unmatched. The CDR3 covers 12 residues. CDR1 is MDHEN, CDR2 SYDVKM, per germline. CDR3 protein: CASRPTGGYAFF. For the CDR3, the DNA is TGTGCCAGCAGGCCTACAGGGGGCTATGCTTTCTTT.

This clonotype was recorded at least ten times. This rearrangement joins TRBV27 to TRBJ2-3; D unclear. Looked up from germline, CDR1 is MNHEY and CDR2 is SMNVEV (reference sequence). V was trimmed by 3 bases and J by 4 bases, leaving 14 bases between them. This CDR3 contains 15 residues. The CDR3, as DNA: TGTGCCAGCAGTTTGTTCGTGGCTTCCTCAGATACGCAGTATTTT. It yields the protein CASSLFVASSDTQYF.

V and J are TRBV19 and TRBJ2-1, with TRBD2 matching 8 bases. V was pared by 6 bases and J by 9 bases, with 4 bases of the junction left unmatched. The CDR3 contains 12 residues. Germline values: CDR1 LNHDA, CDR2 SQIVND (reference sequence). CDR3: CASRGLALEQFF. DNA of the CDR3: TGTGCCAGTAGAGGACTAGCACTTGAGCAGTTCTTC.

The rearrangement links TRBV5-6 to TRBJ2-5, with a weak D call TRBD2 (5 bases). Germline V lookup: CDR1 SGHDT, CDR2 YYEEEE. The CDR3 runs to 15 residues. Trimming removed 0 bases from V and 0 bases from J, with 9 bases in between. The CDR3 spells CASSLATGNQETQYF. CDR3 nucleotide sequence: TGTGCCAGCAGCTTGGCCACGGGGAACCAAGAGACCCAGTACTTC.

The table lists this clonotype with a count of one. One base away lies a much larger clone, so this may be a sequencing read error. The chain is built from TRBV20-1 and TRBJ1-4, with D possibly being TRBD1 (5 bases). CDR1 is DFQATT, CDR2 SNEGSKA, per germline (reference sequence). The CDR3 spans 13 residues. CDR3 DNA: TGCAGGGGGCAGAGGGTAACTAATGAAAGACTGTTTTTT. Protein product: CRGQRVTNERLFF.